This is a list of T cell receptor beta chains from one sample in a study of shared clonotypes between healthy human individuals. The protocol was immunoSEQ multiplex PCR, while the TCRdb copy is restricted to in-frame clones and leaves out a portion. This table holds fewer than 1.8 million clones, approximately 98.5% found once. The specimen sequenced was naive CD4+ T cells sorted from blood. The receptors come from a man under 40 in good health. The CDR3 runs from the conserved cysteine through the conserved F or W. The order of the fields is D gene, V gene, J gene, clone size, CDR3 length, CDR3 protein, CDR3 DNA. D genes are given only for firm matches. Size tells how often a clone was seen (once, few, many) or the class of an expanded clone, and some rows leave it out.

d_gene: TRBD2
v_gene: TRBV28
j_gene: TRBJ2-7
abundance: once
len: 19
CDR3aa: CASSFVGGTSGKLSYEQYF
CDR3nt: TGTGCCAGCAGTTTCGTAGGGGGGACTAGCGGGAAGCTGTCCTACGAGCAGTACTTC

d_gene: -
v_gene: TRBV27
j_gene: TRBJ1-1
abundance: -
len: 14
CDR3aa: CASSVTGGDTEAFF
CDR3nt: TGTGCCAGCAGTGTCACTGGGGGAGACACTGAAGCTTTCTTT

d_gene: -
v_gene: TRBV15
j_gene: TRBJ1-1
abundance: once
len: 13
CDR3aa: CATGRVGNTEAFF
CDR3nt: TGTGCCACGGGCAGGGTGGGGAACACTGAAGCTTTCTTT

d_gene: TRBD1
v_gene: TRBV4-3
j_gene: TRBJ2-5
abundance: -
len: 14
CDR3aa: CASSRTGAGETQYF
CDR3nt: TGCGCCAGCAGCCGAACAGGGGCGGGAGAGACCCAGTACTTC

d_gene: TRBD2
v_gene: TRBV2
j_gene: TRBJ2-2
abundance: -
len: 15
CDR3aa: CASSRLAGITGELFF
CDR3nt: TGTGCCAGCAGTCGACTAGCGGGAATCACCGGGGAGCTGTTTTTT

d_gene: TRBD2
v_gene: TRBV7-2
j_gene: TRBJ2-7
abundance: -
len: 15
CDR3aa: CASSTRGSGSYEQYF
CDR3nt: TGTGCCAGCAGCACCCGGGGTAGCGGGAGCTACGAGCAGTACTTC

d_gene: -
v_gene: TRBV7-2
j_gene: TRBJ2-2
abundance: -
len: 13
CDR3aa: CASSFTGTGELFF
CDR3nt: TGTGCCAGCAGCTTCACAGGGACCGGGGAGCTGTTTTTT

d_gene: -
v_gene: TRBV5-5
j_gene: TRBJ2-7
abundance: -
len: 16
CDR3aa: CASSLLPETGSYEQYF
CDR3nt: TGTGCCAGCAGCCTCCTCCCCGAGACTGGCAGCTACGAGCAGTACTTC

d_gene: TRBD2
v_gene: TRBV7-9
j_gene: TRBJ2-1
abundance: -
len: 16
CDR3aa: CASSLATSGSRSEQFF
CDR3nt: TGTGCCAGCAGCTTAGCCACTAGCGGGAGTAGGAGTGAGCAGTTCTTC

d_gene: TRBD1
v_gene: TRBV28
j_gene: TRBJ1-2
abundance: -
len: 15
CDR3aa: CASTHGTGRDYGYTF
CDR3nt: TGTGCCAGCACCCATGGGACAGGGAGGGACTATGGCTACACCTTC

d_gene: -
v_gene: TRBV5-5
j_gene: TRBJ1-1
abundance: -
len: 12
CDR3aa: CASSFGITEAFF
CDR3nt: TGTGCCAGCAGCTTCGGCATCACTGAAGCTTTCTTT

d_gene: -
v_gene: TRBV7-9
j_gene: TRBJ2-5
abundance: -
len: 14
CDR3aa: CASSFPGVTETQYF
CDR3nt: TGTGCCAGCAGCTTTCCGGGGGTTACAGAGACCCAGTACTTC

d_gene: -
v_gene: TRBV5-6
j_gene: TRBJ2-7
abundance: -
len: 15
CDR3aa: CASSPTGGTRYEQYF
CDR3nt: TGTGCCAGCAGCCCGACCGGCGGGACCCGCTACGAGCAGTACTTC

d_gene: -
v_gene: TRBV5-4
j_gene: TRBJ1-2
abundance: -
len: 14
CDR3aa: CASSLTPGAYGYTF
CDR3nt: TGTGCCAGCAGCCTTACGCCGGGGGCCTATGGCTACACCTTC

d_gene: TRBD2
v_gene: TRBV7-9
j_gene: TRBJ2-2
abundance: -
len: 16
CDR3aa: CASSSSGRTNTGELFF
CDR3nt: TGTGCCAGCAGCTCTAGCGGGAGGACGAACACCGGGGAGCTGTTTTTT

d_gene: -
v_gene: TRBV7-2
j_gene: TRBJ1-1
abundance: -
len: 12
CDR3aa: CASTWQGTEAFF
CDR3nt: TGTGCCAGCACCTGGCAGGGCACTGAAGCTTTCTTT

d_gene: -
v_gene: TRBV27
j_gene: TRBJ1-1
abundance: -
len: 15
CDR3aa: CASSPGQPGNTEAFF
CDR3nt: TGTGCCAGCAGTCCGGGACAACCCGGGAACACTGAAGCTTTCTTT

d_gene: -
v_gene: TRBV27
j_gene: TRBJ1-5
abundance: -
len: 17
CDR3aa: CASSSRTGINSNQPQHF
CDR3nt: TGTGCCAGCAGTAGCCGGACCGGGATAAATAGCAATCAGCCCCAGCATTTT

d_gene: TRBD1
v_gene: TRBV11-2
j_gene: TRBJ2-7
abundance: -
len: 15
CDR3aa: CASRRTDRGSYEQYF
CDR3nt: TGTGCCAGCCGACGGACCGACAGGGGCTCCTACGAGCAGTACTTC

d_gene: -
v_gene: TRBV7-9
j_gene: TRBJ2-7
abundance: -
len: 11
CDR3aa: CAAETLYEQYF
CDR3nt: TGTGCCGCCGAGACCCTTTACGAGCAGTACTTC

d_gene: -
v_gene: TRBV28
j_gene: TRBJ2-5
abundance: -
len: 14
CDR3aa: CASRLGLNQETQYF
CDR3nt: TGTGCCAGCAGACTGGGACTGAATCAAGAGACCCAGTACTTC

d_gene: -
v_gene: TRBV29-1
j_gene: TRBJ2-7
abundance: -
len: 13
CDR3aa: CSVGDGKSYEQYF
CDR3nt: TGCAGCGTGGGGGACGGAAAAAGCTACGAGCAGTACTTC

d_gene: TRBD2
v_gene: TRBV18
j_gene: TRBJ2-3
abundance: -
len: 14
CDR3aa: CASSPTSTTDTQYF
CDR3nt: TGTGCCAGCTCACCGACTAGCACCACAGATACGCAGTATTTT

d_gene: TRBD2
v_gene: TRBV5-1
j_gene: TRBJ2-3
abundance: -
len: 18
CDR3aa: CASSPPSGNVGSTDTQYF
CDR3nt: TGCGCCAGCAGCCCCCCTAGCGGGAATGTTGGGAGCACAGATACGCAGTATTTT

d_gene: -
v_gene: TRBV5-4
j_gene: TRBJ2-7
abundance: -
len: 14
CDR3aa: CASSLDKSGTGQYF
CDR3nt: TGTGCCAGCAGTTTGGACAAGTCAGGAACGGGGCAGTACTTC

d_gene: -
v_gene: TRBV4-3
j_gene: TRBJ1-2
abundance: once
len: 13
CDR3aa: CASSHRPNYGYTF
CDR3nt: TGCGCCAGCAGCCATCGTCCTAACTATGGCTACACCTTC

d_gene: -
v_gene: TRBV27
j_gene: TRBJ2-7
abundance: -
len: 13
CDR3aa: CASSRRESYEQYF
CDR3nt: TGTGCCAGCAGTCGCAGGGAATCCTACGAGCAGTACTTC

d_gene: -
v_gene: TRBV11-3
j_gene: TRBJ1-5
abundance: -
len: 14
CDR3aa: CASRRLGGNQPQHF
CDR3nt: TGTGCCAGCCGCAGATTGGGGGGCAATCAGCCCCAGCATTTT

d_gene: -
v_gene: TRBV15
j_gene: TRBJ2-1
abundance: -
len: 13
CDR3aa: CATSRDPHTEQFF
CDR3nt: TGTGCCACCAGCAGAGATCCCCACACGGAGCAGTTCTTC

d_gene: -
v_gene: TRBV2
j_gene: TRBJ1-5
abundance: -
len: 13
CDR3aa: CASSLGIFNPQHF
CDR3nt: TGTGCCAGCAGTTTAGGGATTTTTAATCCCCAGCATTTT

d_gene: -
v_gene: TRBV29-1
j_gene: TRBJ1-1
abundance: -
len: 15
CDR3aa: CAVTLSQTVNTEAFF
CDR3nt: TGCGCCGTAACTTTAAGCCAGACAGTAAACACTGAAGCTTTCTTT

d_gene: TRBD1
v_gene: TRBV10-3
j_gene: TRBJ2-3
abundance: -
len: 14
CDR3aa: CAIRGQGAADTQYF
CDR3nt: TGTGCCATCAGGGGACAGGGGGCCGCAGATACGCAGTATTTT

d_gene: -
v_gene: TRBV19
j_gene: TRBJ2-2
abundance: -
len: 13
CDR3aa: CASSPSIPGELFF
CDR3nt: TGTGCCAGTAGTCCATCTATTCCCGGGGAGCTGTTTTTT

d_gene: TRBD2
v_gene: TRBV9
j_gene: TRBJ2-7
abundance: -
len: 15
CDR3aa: CASSRAGRLSYEQYF
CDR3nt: TGTGCCAGCAGTCGAGCGGGACGACTCTCCTACGAGCAGTACTTC

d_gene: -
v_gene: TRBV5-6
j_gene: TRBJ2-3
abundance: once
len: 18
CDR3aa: CASSLRRGRRLRTDTQYF
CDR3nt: TGTGCCAGCAGCTTGAGAAGAGGGAGGCGACTTCGCACAGATACGCAGTATTTT